The 6 T cell receptor beta chains in this list originate from one sample, sequenced in a study of molecular identifiers for immune sequencing clone quantification. TCRdb redid the calling of the PCR reads with MiXCR, one entry per CDR3 protein. The table includes nearly 650,000 distinct CDR3 sequences, 25% detected once. Sequenced material: naive CD8+ T cells from blood, with Jurkat cell RNA spiked in. Noted subset: FACS-sorted CD8+CD4-CCR7+CD45RA+ naive T cells. Receptors originate from a human donor in good health. Some libraries in this study had Jurkat cell RNA spiked in.

This clonotype has only a few counts. V is TRBV9 and J is TRBJ2-1; TRBD1 is a possible D gene (5 bases). Germline values: CDR1 SGDLS, CDR2 YYNGEE. Between the trimmed V and J ends, which lost 1 base and 8 bases, there was a span of 10 bases. CDR3 length: 13 residues. The CDR3 loop is CASSVFQGYEQFF. The CDR3 DNA is TGTGCCAGCAGCGTATTCCAGGGCTATGAGCAGTTCTTC.

The sample holds many counts of this clonotype. This rearrangement joins TRBV28 to TRBJ2-3; D unclear. The CDR3 has 13 residues. Trimming pared 3 bases from V and 4 bases from J, leaving 8 bases between. Per germline, CDR1 MDHEN and CDR2 SYDVKM. CDR3 coding DNA: TGTGCCAGCAGTTTCGGTAGATCAGATACGCAGTATTTT. It specifies CASSFGRSDTQYF.

This clonotype was seen repeatedly, ten times or more. The chain links TRBV5-5 to TRBJ2-5; 8 nucleotides align to TRBD1. With 0 bases clipped from V and 5 bases from J, the junction kept 3 bases outside the gene matches. Germline lookup yields CDR1 SGHKS and CDR2 YYEKEE (reference sequence). The CDR3 spans 14 residues. As DNA, the CDR3 is TGTGCCAGCAGCTTGGGGACAGGGCGTGAGACCCAGTACTTC. It specifies CASSLGTGRETQYF.

Points on this clonotype: Given a much more abundant clone one base away, this may be a read error. The chain employs TRBV30 and TRBJ2-3; D is possibly TRBD1 or TRBD2 (6 bases each). CDR3 length: 12 residues. The V gene's germline CDR1 is GTSNPN and CDR2 SVGIG (reference sequence). The CDR3 nucleotides read TGTGCCTGGACTTCAGGGGAGGATAGGCAGTATTTT. Translated: CAWTSGEDRQYF. Drawing the rest from reference TRBV30 and TRBJ2-3, the complete variable domain is SQTIHQWPATLVQPVGSPLSLECTVEGTSNPNLYWYRQAAGRGLQLLFYSVGIGQISSEVPQNLSASRPQDRQFILSSKKLLLSDSGFYLCAWTSGEDRQYFGPGTRLTVL.

This clonotype occurred a few times. The genes are TRBV27 and TRBJ2-1; D call uncertain. Between the trimmed V and J ends, which lost 5 bases and 9 bases, there was a span of 17 bases. Germline assignment: CDR1 MNHEY and CDR2 SMNVEV (reference sequence). This CDR3 is 14 amino acids long. The CDR3 region has the DNA TGTGCCAGCAGTGAACAGATGTCATTAGGTGAGCAGTTCTTC. This gives the protein CASSEQMSLGEQFF.

This clonotype appeared a few times. The chain combines TRBV14 with TRBJ2-7; 11 positions agree with TRBD2. V was pared by 4 bases and J by 6 bases, with 8 bases of the junction left unmatched. The germline V gene encodes CDR1 SGHDN and CDR2 FVKESK. This CDR3 has 15 residues. The CDR3 loop is CASSPLAGGLGEQYF. The CDR3 DNA reads TGTGCCAGCAGCCCGCTAGCGGGAGGCCTGGGCGAGCAGTACTTC.